This T cell receptor beta chain was obtained from a study of T cell responses to AZD1222 COVID-19 vaccine. Method: immunoSEQ multiplex PCR; TCRdb's copy keeps in-frame clones and lacks some. The table has about 60,000 clones, 70% to 80% seen once; the top ten hold less than 4%. CDR1 WNHNN and CDR2 SYGVQD come from the germline V gene (reference sequence). With V trimmed by 5 bases and J by 7 bases, 13 bases remained unmatched. This CDR3 comprises 16 residues. This TCR came from an adult who received the AZD1222 COVID-19 vaccine. The source material was peripheral blood, sampled 28 days after the second AZD1222 dose. The V gene is TRBV10-1, the J gene TRBJ2-5; 10 bases map to TRBD2. As DNA, the CDR3 is TGCGCCAGCAGTCCAGGGCTAGCGGGGGCCCACGGGACCCAGTACTTC. This encodes CASSPGLAGAHGTQYF.